Included here is one T cell receptor (beta chain) sequence, with context. This CDR3 spans 11 amino acids. Looked up from germline, CDR1 is SQVTM and CDR2 is ANQGSEA. Library preparation for TCR beta used quantitative 5'-RACE with molecular barcodes. TCRdb independently ran MiXCR on the 5' RACE reads; one entry per CDR3 protein. Of a few hundred thousand distinct CDR3 sequences listed, about 18% were seen once; the top ten hold around a third. This record belongs to a study of CD8 T cells in ankylosing spondylitis. Sequencing used blood, either unsorted or a sorted T cell fraction (not recorded which). The clonotype was recovered from a male donor with ankylosing spondylitis or in good health (not recorded which). The chain uses TRBV29-1 and TRBJ1-1, with no clear D. CDR3 protein: CSPGIGTEAFF. The CDR3 DNA sequence: TGCTCCCCGGGGATCGGAACTGAAGCTTTCTTT.